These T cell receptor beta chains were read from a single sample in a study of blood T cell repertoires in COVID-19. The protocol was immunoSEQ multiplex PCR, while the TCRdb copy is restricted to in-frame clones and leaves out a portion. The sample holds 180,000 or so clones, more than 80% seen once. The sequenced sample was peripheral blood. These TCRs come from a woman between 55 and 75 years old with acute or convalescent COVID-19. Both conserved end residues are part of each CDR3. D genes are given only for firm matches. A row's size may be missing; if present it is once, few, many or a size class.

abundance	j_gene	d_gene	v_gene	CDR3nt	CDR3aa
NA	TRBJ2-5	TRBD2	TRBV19	TGTGCCAGTAGTACCAGCGGGACGACGGGGGAGACCCAGTACTTC	CASSTSGTTGETQYF
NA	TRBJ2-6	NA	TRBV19	TGTGCCAGTAGGAGATGGCGGGGGGACAGCTCTGGGGCCAACGTCCTGACTTTC	CASRRWRGDSSGANVLTF
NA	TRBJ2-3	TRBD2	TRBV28	TGTGCCAGCAGTGGGGGGACTAGTCGAAGCACAGATACGCAGTATTTT	CASSGGTSRSTDTQYF
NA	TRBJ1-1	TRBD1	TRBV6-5	TGTGCCAGCAGTTATGACTTAAACAGGGGGACTGAAGCTTTCTTT	CASSYDLNRGTEAFF
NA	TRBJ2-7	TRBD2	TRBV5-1	TGCGCCAGCAGCTTCGGGACTAGCGGCGAGCAGTACTTC	CASSFGTSGEQYF
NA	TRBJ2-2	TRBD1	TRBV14	TGTGCCAGCAGCCAAGCCAGGGGGCGCGGGGAGCTGTTTTTT	CASSQARGRGELFF
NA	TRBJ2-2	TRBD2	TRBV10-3	TGTGCCATCAGTCTAGCGGGGGGACTCACCGGGGAGCTGTTTTTT	CAISLAGGLTGELFF
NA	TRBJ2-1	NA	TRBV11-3	TGTGCCAGCAGCTTAGTAAACAATGAGCAGTTCTTC	CASSLVNNEQFF
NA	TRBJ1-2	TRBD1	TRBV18	TGTGCCAGCTCACGACGGGGACAGGGGGACGGCTACACCTTC	CASSRRGQGDGYTF
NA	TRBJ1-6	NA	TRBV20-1	TGCAGTGCTAGTGGTCCGAGCTCCTATAATTCACCCCTCCACTTT	CSASGPSSYNSPLHF
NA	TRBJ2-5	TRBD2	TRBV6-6	TGTGCCAGCAGTACAAGCCGGGACTACCCGCCGGAGACCCAGTACTTC	CASSTSRDYPPETQYF
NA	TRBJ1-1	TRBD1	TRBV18	TGTGCCAGCTCACCAGGGACAGGGGGCACTGAAGCTTTCTTT	CASSPGTGGTEAFF
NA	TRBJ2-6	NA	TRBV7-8	TGTGCCAGCAGCTTAGCGAGGGTTGGGGCCAACGTCCTGACTTTC	CASSLARVGANVLTF
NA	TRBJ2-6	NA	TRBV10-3	TGTGCCATCAGCTCAGTAGCCTCTGGGGCCAACGTCCTGACTTTC	CAISSVASGANVLTF
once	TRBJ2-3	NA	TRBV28	TGTGCCAGCAGGCCTGTAGCGGCTAGCACAGATACGCAGTATTTT	CASRPVAASTDTQYF
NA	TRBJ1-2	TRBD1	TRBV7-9	TGTGCCAGCAGCCGCCCCCAGGGACAGGGGACCCCTCGTGGCTACACCTTC	CASSRPQGQGTPRGYTF
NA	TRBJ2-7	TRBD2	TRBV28	TGTGCCAGCAGTTTTATCAGGAGCGGGGGGGATTACTACGAGCAGTACTTC	CASSFIRSGGDYYEQYF
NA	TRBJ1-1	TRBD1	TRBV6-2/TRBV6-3	TGTGCCAGCAGTTTGGGACAGGCCTTCAGGATGAACACTGAAGCTTTCTTT	CASSLGQAFRMNTEAFF
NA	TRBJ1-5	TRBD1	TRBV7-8	TGTGCCAGCAGCTCACAGGGGAATCAGCCCCAGCATTTT	CASSSQGNQPQHF
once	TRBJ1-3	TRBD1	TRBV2	TGTGCCAGCAGTGAGGGAGGACAGGGGAGAAACACCATATATTTT	CASSEGGQGRNTIYF
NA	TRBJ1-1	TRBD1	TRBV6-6	TGTGCCAGCAGTTACAGTGCTACAGGGGGCACTGAAGCTTTCTTT	CASSYSATGGTEAFF
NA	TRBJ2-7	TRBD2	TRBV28	TGTGCCAGCAGTCCGAGCGGGAGGGAGCAGTACTTC	CASSPSGREQYF
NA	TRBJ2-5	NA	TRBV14	TGTGCCAGCAGCCAAATTAAAGAGACCCAGTACTTC	CASSQIKETQYF
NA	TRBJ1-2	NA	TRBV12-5	TGTGCTAGTGGTTTTGGGGGCAGCTATGGCTACACCTTC	CASGFGGSYGYTF
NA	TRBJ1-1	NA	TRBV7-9	TGTGCCAGCACCGGCCAGGGAAGGGTCAACACTGAAGCTTTCTTT	CASTGQGRVNTEAFF
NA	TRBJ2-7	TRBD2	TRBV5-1	TGCGCCAGCACCATCCGCGGGGGGGCCGGGTACGAGCAGTACTTC	CASTIRGGAGYEQYF
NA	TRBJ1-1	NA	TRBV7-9	TGTGCCAGCAGGAACTACCCCGGAGGAGCTTTCTTT	CASRNYPGGAFF
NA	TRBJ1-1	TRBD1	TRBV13	TGTGCCAGCAGCGAAAGACAGGGCGGCACTGAAGCTTTCTTT	CASSERQGGTEAFF
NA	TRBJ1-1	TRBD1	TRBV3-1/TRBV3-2	TGTGCCAGCAGCAACACAGGGGCCCTTGGGGCTTTCTTT	CASSNTGALGAFF
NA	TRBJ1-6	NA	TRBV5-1	TGCGCCAGCAGCCTAGAATCATCCTCTTCACCCCTCCACTTT	CASSLESSSSPLHF
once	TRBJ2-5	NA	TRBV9	TGTGCCAGCAGCGTAGGGGTGTTGCACTCCGGCGGGGAGACCCAGTACTTC	CASSVGVLHSGGETQYF
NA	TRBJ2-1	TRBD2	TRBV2	TGTGCCAGCAGTGAACGTCTAGCGGGCTACAATGAGCAGTTCTTC	CASSERLAGYNEQFF
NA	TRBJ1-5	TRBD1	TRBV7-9	TGTGCCAGCAGCCCAGCCCCGGGGACAGGGCACAATCAGCCCCAGCATTTT	CASSPAPGTGHNQPQHF
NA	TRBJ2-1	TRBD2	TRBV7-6	TGTGCCAGCAGCTTCGGTGCTAGCGGGATGAGAAATGAGCAGTTCTTC	CASSFGASGMRNEQFF
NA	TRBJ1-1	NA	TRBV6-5	TGTGCCAGCAAATCACAGTCGATGGGGAACACTGAAGCTTTCTTT	CASKSQSMGNTEAFF
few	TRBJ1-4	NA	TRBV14	TGTGCCAGCAGTCAAGACAGGGAAAAACTGTTTTTT	CASSQDREKLFF
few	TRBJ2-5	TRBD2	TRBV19	TGTGCCAGTAGTACCAAAGCGGGAGGGGGAGAGACCCAGTACTTC	CASSTKAGGGETQYF
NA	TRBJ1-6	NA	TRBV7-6	TGTGCCAGCAGTCTGGACCGAGGGAATTCACCCCTCCACTTT	CASSLDRGNSPLHF
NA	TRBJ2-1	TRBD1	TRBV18	TGTGCCAGCCTACAGGGACAGGGAGGCAATGAGCAGTTCTTC	CASLQGQGGNEQFF
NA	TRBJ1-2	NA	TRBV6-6	TGTGCCAGCAGTCCGTACAGGGCCGACTTAACTAACTATGGCTACACCTTC	CASSPYRADLTNYGYTF
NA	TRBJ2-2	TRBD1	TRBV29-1	TGCGGACAGGGAACTTCAACGGCCGGGGAGCTGTTTTTT	CGQGTSTAGELFF
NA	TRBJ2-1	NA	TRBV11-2	TGTGCCAGCAGCTTAAGATGGAGAGTGGGAGGCTCCTACAATGAGCAGTTCTTC	CASSLRWRVGGSYNEQFF
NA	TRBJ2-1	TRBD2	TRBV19	TGTGCCAGTAGTTCCCTGCTGACTAGCGGGAGAGGTGAGCAGTTCTTC	CASSSLLTSGRGEQFF
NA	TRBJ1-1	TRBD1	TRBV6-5	TGTGCCAGTCAAATGAGGGACAGCCCTAAAGCTTTCTTT	CASQMRDSPKAFF
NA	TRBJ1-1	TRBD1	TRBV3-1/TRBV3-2	TGTGCCAGCAGCCTGGGACAGCCGAACACTGAAGCTTTCTTT	CASSLGQPNTEAFF
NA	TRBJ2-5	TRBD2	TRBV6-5	TGTGCCAGCAGTCCCCCAGGGCTAGCGGGAAAGACCCAGTACTTC	CASSPPGLAGKTQYF
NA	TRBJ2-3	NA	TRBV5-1	TGCGCCAGCAGCTTGATGAGGGCGGGTGCTAGCACAGATACGCAGTATTTT	CASSLMRAGASTDTQYF
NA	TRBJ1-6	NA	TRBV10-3	TGTGCCATCAGACAGGGAAATAATTCACCCCTCCACTTT	CAIRQGNNSPLHF
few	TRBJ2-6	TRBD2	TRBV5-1	TGCGCCTCCTCCCGGGACGGGAGGAGTGGGGCCAACGTCCTGACTTTC	CASSRDGRSGANVLTF
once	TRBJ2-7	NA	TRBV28	TGTGCCAGCAGTTTGGGCGCCTACGAGCAGTACTTC	CASSLGAYEQYF
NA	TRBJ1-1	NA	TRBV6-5	TGTGCCAGCAGTCGACAGCGCACTGAAGCTTTCTTT	CASSRQRTEAFF
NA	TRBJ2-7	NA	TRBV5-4	TGTGCCAGCAGCCTAGGACCCACCCCACTAGACGAGCAGTACTTC	CASSLGPTPLDEQYF
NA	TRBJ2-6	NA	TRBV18	TGTGCCAGCTCACCATTAGAGTCTGGGGCCAACGTCCTGACTTTC	CASSPLESGANVLTF
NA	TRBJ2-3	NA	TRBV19	TGTGCCAGTAGTATAGACGGGGATACGCAGTATTTT	CASSIDGDTQYF
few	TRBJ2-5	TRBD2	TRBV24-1	TGTGCCACCAGTGACATCCCCCTAGCGGGAGGAGGGGAGACCCAGTACTTC	CATSDIPLAGGGETQYF
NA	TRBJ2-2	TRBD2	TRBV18	TGTGCCAGCTCACCTGGGACTAGCGGGAGCCCCAGGACCGGGGAGCTGTTTTTT	CASSPGTSGSPRTGELFF